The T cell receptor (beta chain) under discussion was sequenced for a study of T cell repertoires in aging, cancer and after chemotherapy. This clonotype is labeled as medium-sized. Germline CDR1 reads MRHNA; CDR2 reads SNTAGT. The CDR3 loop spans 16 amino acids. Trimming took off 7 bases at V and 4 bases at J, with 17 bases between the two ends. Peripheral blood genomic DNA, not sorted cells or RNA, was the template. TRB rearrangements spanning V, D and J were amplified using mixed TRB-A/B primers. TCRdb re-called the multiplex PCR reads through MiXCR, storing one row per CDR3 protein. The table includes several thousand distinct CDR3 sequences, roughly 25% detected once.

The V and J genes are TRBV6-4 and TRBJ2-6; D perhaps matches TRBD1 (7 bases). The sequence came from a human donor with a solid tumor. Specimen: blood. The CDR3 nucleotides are TGTGCCAGCATTAAGACAGGGACTTCAGGGGCCAACGTCCTGACTTTC. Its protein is CASIKTGTSGANVLTF.